This T cell receptor (beta chain) was recorded in a study of a mutant IDH1 vaccine in newly diagnosed glioma. Study as a whole: Patients were pretreated with radiotherapy, temozolomide, or both, mostly both.

Data came from immunoSEQ multiplex PCR; TCRdb stores just in-frame clones and leaves some out. The table has tens of thousands of clones, approximately 80% seen once. Time point reported: baseline, week 1 (first vaccination visit). Regarding treatment: pre-vaccination baseline after standard-of-care therapy. V was shortened by 2 bases and J by 3 bases, with 11 bases between the two germline ends. The CDR3 extends over 15 amino acids. Per germline, CDR1 KGHSH and CDR2 LQKENI. This receptor was taken from a young man with glioma. The chain carries TRBV18 and TRBJ1-5; D gene ambiguous. The material sequenced was PBMCs, taken from a glioma patient treated with radiotherapy, temozolomide or both. As DNA, the CDR3 is TGTGCCAGCTCACCATTCTCGGGCGCCAATCAGCCCCAGCATTTT. Amino acids: CASSPFSGANQPQHF. Based on the CDR3 plus reference TRBV18 and TRBJ1-5, the full variable domain is NAGVMQNPRHLVRRRGQEARLRCSPMKGHSHVYWYRQLPEEGLKFMVYLQKENIIDESGMPKERFSAEFPKEGPSILRIQQVVRGDSAAYFCASSPFSGANQPQHFGDGTRLSIL.